This T cell receptor beta chain was retrieved from a study of T-cell memory formation after mild COVID-19. This clonotype was detected ten times or more. This CDR3 is built from 13 residues. V was trimmed by 2 bases and J by 4 bases, leaving 10 bases between them. Per the germline V gene, CDR1 is SGHKS and CDR2 is YYEKEE (reference sequence). TCRdb re-called the 5' RACE reads with MiXCR, one entry per CDR3 protein. The table has 240,000 or so distinct CDR3 sequences, roughly a tenth seen once. This receptor was obtained from a young man who had mild COVID-19 (a few samples of this study predate the infection). Cell type and time point are not known. This chain links TRBV5-5 with TRBJ2-7, with D possibly being TRBD2 (5 bases). Sequencing was done on a sample of PBMCs or a T cell subset sorted from them (not recorded which). In DNA, the CDR3 is TGTGCCAGCAGCTTCCGGGGAGATTACGAGCAGTACGTC. Protein sequence: CASSFRGDYEQYV.